This TCR beta chain was identified in a study of CD8 T cells in ankylosing spondylitis. This clonotype was found a few times. What it recognizes is unknown. TCRdb redid the calling of the 5' RACE reads with MiXCR, one entry per CDR3 protein. The sample comprises approximately 540,000 distinct CDR3 sequences, approximately 12% of which are singletons, and 6.8% rests with the top ten. Germline-derived CDR1 and CDR2 are SGHAT and FQNNGV. V was pared by 6 bases and J by 3 bases, with 20 bases of the junction left unmatched. The CDR3 sequence is 19 residues long. Study-wide points: Blood from ankylosing spondylitis patients appeared to carry a characteristic roughly 8-variant TCR beta motif.

The sequencing input was blood, either unsorted or a sorted T cell fraction (not recorded which). The rearrangement joins TRBV11-2 to TRBJ2-1; 7 bases are shared with TRBD1. This receptor was obtained from a male donor with ankylosing spondylitis. The CDR3 DNA reads TGTGCCAGCAGGCATTTAAAAGGGGAAACAGGGGATCACTACAATGAGCAGTTCTTC. Translation: CASRHLKGETGDHYNEQFF.